This is a list of T cell receptor beta chains from one sample in a study of cytomegalovirus exposure and HLA in healthy donors. The table came from immunoSEQ multiplex PCR; TCRdb's copy has only in-frame clones and leaves some out. The data contain about 120,000 clones, roughly 8.6% of them singletons. Sequenced sample: PBMCs. Every receptor here comes from a woman aged 40 to 49 in good health and CMV-seropositive. CDR3s include the opening cysteine and the closing phenylalanine or tryptophan. Each record gives: V gene, D gene, clone size, J gene, CDR3 protein, CDR3 DNA. D genes are given only for firm matches. Only some rows state a clone size, as once, few, many or a class for expanded clones.

V: TRBV9; D: .; size: .; J: TRBJ1-5; CDR3: CASSRGGANQPQHF; DNA: TGTGCCAGCAGCCGTGGGGGGGCAAATCAGCCCCAGCATTTT
V: TRBV9; D: TRBD1; size: few; J: TRBJ1-1; CDR3: CASSANPGQGRTEAFF; DNA: TGTGCCAGCAGCGCTAACCCGGGACAGGGGAGGACTGAAGCTTTCTTT
V: TRBV10-1; D: TRBD1; size: few; J: TRBJ2-3; CDR3: CASSESQGADTQYF; DNA: TGCGCCAGCAGTGAGTCGCAGGGGGCAGATACGCAGTATTTT
V: TRBV5-1; D: .; size: .; J: TRBJ2-2; CDR3: CASSSREPSWTGELFF; DNA: TGCGCCAGCAGCTCCCGCGAGCCTAGCTGGACCGGGGAGCTGTTTTTT
V: TRBV5-6; D: .; size: .; J: TRBJ1-1; CDR3: CASSLLAGFMNTEAFF; DNA: TGTGCCAGCAGCTTGTTGGCGGGGTTTATGAACACTGAAGCTTTCTTT
V: TRBV25-1; D: TRBD1; size: .; J: TRBJ2-1; CDR3: CASSESGTGVYNEQFF; DNA: TGTGCCAGCAGTGAATCGGGGACAGGAGTCTACAATGAGCAGTTCTTC
V: TRBV6-5; D: .; size: .; J: TRBJ2-1; CDR3: CASRGSSYNEQFF; DNA: TGTGCCAGCAGAGGGAGCTCCTACAATGAGCAGTTCTTC
V: TRBV6-6; D: .; size: .; J: TRBJ2-7; CDR3: CASRAQSGYEQYF; DNA: TGTGCCAGCAGGGCACAGTCCGGCTACGAGCAGTACTTC
V: TRBV7-6; D: .; size: .; J: TRBJ2-5; CDR3: CASSSTQETQYF; DNA: TGTGCCAGCAGCTCAACACAAGAGACCCAGTACTTC
V: TRBV30; D: .; size: few; J: TRBJ1-6; CDR3: CAWSVLDTNNSPLHF; DNA: TGTGCCTGGAGTGTATTGGACACCAATAATTCACCCCTCCACTTT
V: TRBV19; D: .; size: .; J: TRBJ2-6; CDR3: CASRRQVSGANVLTF; DNA: TGTGCCAGCCGACGCCAGGTCTCCGGGGCCAACGTCCTGACTTTC
V: TRBV27; D: .; size: few; J: TRBJ1-1; CDR3: CASSRGSKAFF; DNA: TGTGCCAGCAGCCGAGGGAGTAAAGCTTTCTTT
V: TRBV7-3; D: .; size: few; J: TRBJ2-3; CDR3: CASSPGLPDTQYF; DNA: TGTGCCAGCAGCCCCGGACTTCCAGATACGCAGTATTTT
V: TRBV6-5; D: .; size: few; J: TRBJ1-6; CDR3: CASSYGSSYNSPLHF; DNA: TGTGCCAGCAGTTACGGGAGCTCCTATAATTCACCCCTCCACTTT
V: TRBV2; D: TRBD1; size: few; J: TRBJ1-4; CDR3: CASSRQGAREKLFF; DNA: TGTGCCAGCAGTCGCCAGGGGGCGCGGGAAAAACTGTTTTTT
V: TRBV7-9; D: .; size: few; J: TRBJ2-5; CDR3: CASSLAILLGGRETQYF; DNA: TGTGCCAGCAGCTTAGCTATTCTACTGGGGGGTCGCGAGACCCAGTACTTC
V: TRBV7-9; D: TRBD2; size: few; J: TRBJ2-3; CDR3: CASSLDLWGGGARTDTQYF; DNA: TGTGCCAGCAGCTTAGACCTATGGGGCGGGGGGGCCCGGACAGATACGCAGTATTTT
V: TRBV7-6; D: TRBD2; size: few; J: TRBJ2-7; CDR3: CASSPLEGLAGIHEQYF; DNA: TGTGCCAGCAGCCCCCTGGAGGGCCTAGCGGGGATCCACGAGCAGTACTTC
V: TRBV7-9; D: .; size: few; J: TRBJ2-3; CDR3: CASSLVRTSTDTQYF; DNA: TGTGCCAGCAGCTTAGTGCGGACTAGCACAGATACGCAGTATTTT
V: TRBV5-1; D: .; size: .; J: TRBJ2-7; CDR3: CASSPDRSPTYEQYF; DNA: TGCGCCAGCAGCCCCGACAGGTCTCCTACCTACGAGCAGTACTTC
V: TRBV6-1; D: TRBD2; size: few; J: TRBJ2-7; CDR3: CASSEAETSLYEQYF; DNA: TGTGCCAGCAGTGAAGCCGAGACTAGCCTGTACGAGCAGTACTTC
V: TRBV2; D: .; size: few; J: TRBJ1-1; CDR3: CASSFSRGGEAFF; DNA: TGTGCCAGCAGTTTCTCGAGGGGGGGTGAAGCTTTCTTT
V: TRBV27; D: .; size: .; J: TRBJ1-2; CDR3: CATSSGASYGYTF; DNA: TGTGCCACCAGCTCTGGGGCGTCCTATGGCTACACCTTC
V: TRBV11-2; D: TRBD1; size: .; J: TRBJ1-1; CDR3: CASSLVGTANTEAFF; DNA: TGTGCCAGCAGCTTAGTGGGGACAGCGAACACTGAAGCTTTCTTT
V: TRBV7-8; D: .; size: few; J: TRBJ2-7; CDR3: CASTTGSYEQYF; DNA: TGTGCCAGTACGACAGGTAGCTACGAGCAGTACTTC
V: TRBV4-1; D: TRBD2; size: few; J: TRBJ2-1; CDR3: CASSQVRLAGGNEQFF; DNA: TGCGCCAGCAGCCAAGTGCGACTAGCGGGGGGCAATGAGCAGTTCTTC
V: TRBV10-2; D: TRBD1; size: few; J: TRBJ1-2; CDR3: CASTWGQGWDYGYTF; DNA: TGCGCCAGCACGTGGGGACAGGGGTGGGACTATGGCTACACCTTC
V: TRBV28; D: TRBD1; size: .; J: TRBJ2-7; CDR3: CASSLSGTGEIYEQYF; DNA: TGTGCCAGCAGTTTGTCCGGGACAGGGGAAATCTACGAGCAGTACTTC
V: TRBV10-3; D: .; size: few; J: TRBJ2-3; CDR3: CAIQSVASTDTQYF; DNA: TGTGCCATCCAGAGCGTCGCTAGCACAGATACGCAGTATTTT
V: TRBV27; D: TRBD2; size: .; J: TRBJ2-5; CDR3: CASSLGLAGAQETQYF; DNA: TGTGCCAGCAGTTTAGGACTAGCGGGGGCCCAAGAGACCCAGTACTTC
V: TRBV30; D: TRBD2; size: few; J: TRBJ2-7; CDR3: CAWTRGEKEQYF; DNA: TGTGCCTGGACCCGGGGGGAGAAGGAGCAGTACTTC
V: TRBV4-1; D: .; size: .; J: TRBJ1-1; CDR3: CASSQDLTGGEEAFF; DNA: TGCGCCAGCAGCCAAGATCTTACGGGGGGCGAGGAAGCTTTCTTT
V: TRBV18; D: TRBD1; size: few; J: TRBJ1-4; CDR3: CASSPRTGRATNEKLFF; DNA: TGTGCCAGCTCACCACGGACAGGTCGAGCAACTAATGAAAAACTGTTTTTT
V: TRBV11-1; D: TRBD1; size: once; J: TRBJ2-1; CDR3: CASSPQGVITYNEQFF; DNA: TGTGCCAGCAGCCCACAGGGGGTTATCACCTACAATGAGCAGTTCTTC
V: TRBV7-3; D: .; size: few; J: TRBJ2-7; CDR3: CASSPPGGHEQYF; DNA: TGTGCCAGCAGCCCTCCCGGGGGTCACGAGCAGTACTTC
V: TRBV13; D: .; size: .; J: TRBJ2-7; CDR3: CASSPRTNSYEQYF; DNA: TGTGCCAGCAGCCCCCGGACAAACTCCTACGAGCAGTACTTC
V: TRBV6-4; D: TRBD2; size: .; J: TRBJ2-1; CDR3: CASSEETSGGDEQFF; DNA: TGTGCCAGCAGTGAGGAGACTAGCGGGGGAGATGAGCAGTTCTTC
V: TRBV19; D: .; size: few; J: TRBJ1-1; CDR3: CASSIGGAGMNTEAFF; DNA: TGTGCCAGTAGTATTGGGGGGGCGGGGATGAACACTGAAGCTTTCTTT
V: TRBV11-2; D: TRBD1; size: .; J: TRBJ1-2; CDR3: CASSLGTGPRGYTF; DNA: TGTGCCAGCAGCTTAGGGACAGGACCACGTGGCTACACCTTC
V: TRBV5-1; D: .; size: .; J: TRBJ1-5; CDR3: CASSLAGDQPQHF; DNA: TGCGCCAGCAGCTTGGCCGGGGATCAGCCCCAGCATTTT
V: TRBV5-1; D: TRBD1; size: .; J: TRBJ2-6; CDR3: CASSLTGQGLFGANVLTF; DNA: TGCGCCAGCAGTCTAACGGGACAGGGTTTGTTTGGGGCCAACGTCCTGACTTTC
V: TRBV19; D: TRBD1; size: medium-sized; J: TRBJ2-7; CDR3: CASSIPGQGIGEQYF; DNA: TGTGCCAGTAGTATCCCGGGACAGGGTATAGGCGAGCAGTACTTC
V: TRBV5-1; D: TRBD2; size: .; J: TRBJ2-7; CDR3: CASSLAGGAGEQYF; DNA: TGCGCCAGCAGCTTGGCCGGGGGGGCAGGGGAGCAGTACTTC
V: TRBV30; D: TRBD2; size: .; J: TRBJ2-1; CDR3: CAWASGGAREQFF; DNA: TGTGCCTGGGCTAGCGGGGGGGCCCGTGAGCAGTTCTTC
V: TRBV10-3; D: TRBD1; size: .; J: TRBJ1-1; CDR3: CAISEDRGGTEAFF; DNA: TGTGCCATCAGTGAAGACAGGGGTGGCACTGAAGCTTTCTTT
V: TRBV4-1; D: .; size: few; J: TRBJ2-1; CDR3: CASSQDRGREGNEQFF; DNA: TGCGCCAGCAGCCAAGATCGCGGCAGGGAAGGCAATGAGCAGTTCTTC
V: TRBV27; D: .; size: .; J: TRBJ1-2; CDR3: CASSFLDSNYGYTF; DNA: TGTGCCAGCAGTTTCCTGGACAGTAACTATGGCTACACCTTC
V: TRBV5-1; D: .; size: .; J: TRBJ1-1; CDR3: CASSLERRVNTEAFF; DNA: TGCGCCAGCAGCTTGGAAAGGAGGGTGAACACTGAAGCTTTCTTT
V: TRBV2; D: .; size: many; J: TRBJ1-5; CDR3: CASSVQNSNQPQHF; DNA: TGTGCCAGCAGTGTACAGAATAGCAATCAGCCCCAGCATTTT
V: TRBV14; D: .; size: .; J: TRBJ1-1; CDR3: CASSWRALPTEAFF; DNA: TGTGCCAGCAGCTGGCGGGCATTGCCGACTGAAGCTTTCTTT
V: TRBV19; D: .; size: .; J: TRBJ1-1; CDR3: CASSIASNTEAFF; DNA: TGTGCCAGTAGTATAGCATCAAACACTGAAGCTTTCTTT
V: TRBV19; D: .; size: few; J: TRBJ1-5; CDR3: CASSMLTDQPQHF; DNA: TGTGCCAGTAGTATGTTGACAGATCAGCCCCAGCATTTT